This record looks at one T cell receptor beta chain sequence and its context. Its antigen is still unknown. This entry belongs to a study of cytomegalovirus exposure and HLA in healthy donors. General study findings and limits: TRBV6-2, TRBV6-3 and other indistinguishable V segments were excluded. A later examination showed that TCR association rates differed by HLA locus, with DRB1 most and HLA-C fewest.

The germline V gene encodes CDR1 MNHEY and CDR2 SVGAGI. Trimming left V 6 bases short and J 1 base short, with 12 bases between. This CDR3 comprises 14 residues. The PCR used 60 Vbeta and 13 Jbeta primers. Generated by immunoSEQ multiplex PCR, the TCRdb table keeps only in-frame clones and is missing some. This table lists about 100,000 clones. The chain links TRBV6-5 to TRBJ1-1, with D unclear. Sequences were obtained from PBMCs. The receptor was derived from a girl under 18 in good health and CMV-seropositive. CDR3: CASSGVFWNTEAFF. CDR3 in DNA: TGTGCCAGCAGCGGAGTGTTTTGGAACACTGAAGCTTTCTTT.